This T cell receptor beta chain was sequenced during a study of beta chain features in type 1 diabetes. Study overall: Sorted cells, approximately 110 million in number, were examined across all samples. Study-level points and caveats: Comparison showed that naive, central memory and Treg TCRB repertoires appeared more similar among patients than among healthy donors. Moderately but significantly shorter TCRB CDR3s were found in Type 1 diabetes patients in all four CD4+ subsets.

Staining for CD45RO/CCR7/CD25/CD127/CD95/CD27 allowed sorting of CD4+ naive, central memory, regulatory and stem cell-like memory cells. V gave up 1 base and J gave up 6 bases, with 15 bases separating them. The CDR3 totals 15 residues. The germline CDR1 and CDR2 sequences are SEHNR and FQNEAQ (reference sequence). Worth noting for this clone: Antigen: not known.

Of the isolated RNA, all was reverse transcribed, and so the sequenced material was expressed TCRB transcripts. Only in-frame clones appear in the TCRdb table, and some are missing; sequencing was by immunoSEQ multiplex PCR. The data contain around 500,000 clones, about an eighth of them singletons. The sequenced sample consisted of naive CD4+ T cells from blood. The V and J genes are TRBV7-9 and TRBJ1-1; tentatively, D is TRBD1 (6 bases). The clonotype originates from a woman aged 18-30 years in good health. CDR3 protein: CASSLGTGPQAEAFF. The DNA of the CDR3 is TGTGCCAGCAGCTTAGGCACAGGGCCCCAGGCTGAAGCTTTCTTT. Together with reference TRBV7-9 and TRBJ1-1, the CDR3 gives the full variable domain: DTGVSQNPRHKITKRGQNVTFRCDPISEHNRLYWYRQTLGQGPEFLTYFQNEAQLEKSRLLSDRFSAERPKGSFSTLEIQRTEQGDSAMYLCASSLGTGPQAEAFFGQGTRLTVV.